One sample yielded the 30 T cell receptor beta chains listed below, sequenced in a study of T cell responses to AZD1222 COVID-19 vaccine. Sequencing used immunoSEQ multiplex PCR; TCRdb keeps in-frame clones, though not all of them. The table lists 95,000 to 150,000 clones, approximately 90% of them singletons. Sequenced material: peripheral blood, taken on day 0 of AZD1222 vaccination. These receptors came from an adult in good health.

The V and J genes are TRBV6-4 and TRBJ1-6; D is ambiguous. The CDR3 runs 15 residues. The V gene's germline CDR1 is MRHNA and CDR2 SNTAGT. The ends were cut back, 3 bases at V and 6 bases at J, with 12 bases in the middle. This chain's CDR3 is CASSEQGSGNSPLHF. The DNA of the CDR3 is TGTGCCAGCAGTGAACAAGGGTCGGGTAATTCACCCCTCCACTTT.

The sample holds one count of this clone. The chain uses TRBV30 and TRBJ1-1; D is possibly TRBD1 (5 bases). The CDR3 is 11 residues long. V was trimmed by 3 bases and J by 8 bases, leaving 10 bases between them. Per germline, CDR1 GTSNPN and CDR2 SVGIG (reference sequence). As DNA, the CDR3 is TGTGCCTGGAGCCCACAGGCCGAAGCTTTCTTT. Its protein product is CAWSPQAEAFF.

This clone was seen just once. CDR3 DNA sequence: TGTGCCAGCAGGGGGGGGACTCCTAAAGACACCTTC. It yields the protein CASRGGTPKDTF. This chain connects TRBV6-5 to TRBJ1-2; D is possibly TRBD1 (5 bases). The germline gives CDR1 MNHEY, CDR2 SVGAGI. The CDR3 extends over 12 amino acids. The V end lost 6 bases, the J end lost 12 bases, and 17 bases lay between the germline ends.

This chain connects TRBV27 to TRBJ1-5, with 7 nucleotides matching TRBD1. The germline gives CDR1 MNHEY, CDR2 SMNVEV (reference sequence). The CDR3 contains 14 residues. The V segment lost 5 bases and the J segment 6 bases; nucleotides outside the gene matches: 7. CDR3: CASSTQGGSQPQHF. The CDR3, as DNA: TGTGCCAGCAGTACCCAGGGGGGGAGTCAGCCCCAGCATTTT.

CDR3 DNA sequence: TGTGCCAGCAGCCCGCGGGAGGGTACTGAAGCTTTCTTT. Its translation is CASSPREGTEAFF. The V gene is TRBV6-5, the J gene TRBJ1-1; D gene unclear. CDR1 MNHEY and CDR2 SVGAGI come from the germline V gene. Trimming took off 6 bases at V and 5 bases at J, with 13 bases between the two ends. The CDR3 consists of 13 residues.

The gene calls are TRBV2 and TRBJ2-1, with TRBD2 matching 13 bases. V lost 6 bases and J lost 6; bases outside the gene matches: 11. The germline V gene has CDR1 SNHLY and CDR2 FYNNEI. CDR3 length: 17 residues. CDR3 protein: CASRQKGLAGSRNEQFF. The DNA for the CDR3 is TGTGCCAGCAGACAAAAGGGACTAGCGGGATCCCGCAATGAGCAGTTCTTC. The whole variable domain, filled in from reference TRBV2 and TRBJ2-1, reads EPEVTQTPSHQVTQMGQEVILRCVPISNHLYFYWYRQILGQKVEFLVSFYNNEISEKSEIFDDQFSVERPDGSNFTLKIRSTKLEDSAMYFCASRQKGLAGSRNEQFFGPGTRLTVL.

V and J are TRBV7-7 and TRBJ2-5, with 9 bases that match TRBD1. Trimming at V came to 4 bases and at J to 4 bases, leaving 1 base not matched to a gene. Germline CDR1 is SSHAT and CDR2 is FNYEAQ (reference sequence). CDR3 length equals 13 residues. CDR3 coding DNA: TGTGCCAGCAGCTACAGGGGGCGAGAGACCCAGTACTTC. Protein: CASSYRGRETQYF.

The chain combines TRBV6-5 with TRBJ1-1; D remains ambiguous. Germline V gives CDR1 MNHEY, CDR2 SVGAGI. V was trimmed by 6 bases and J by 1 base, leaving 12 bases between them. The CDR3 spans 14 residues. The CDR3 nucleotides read TGTGCCAGCAGCCTGCGGGGAGCGAACACTGAAGCTTTCTTT. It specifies CASSLRGANTEAFF.

CDR3 loop: CASSEGILGEKLFF. The CDR3 DNA reads TGTGCCAGCAGTGAAGGGATTTTAGGTGAAAAACTGTTTTTT. This chain joins TRBV28 and TRBJ1-4; D gene uncertain. Germline V gene lookup returns CDR1 MDHEN and CDR2 SYDVKM. V was cut by 5 bases and J by 7 bases, with 14 bases left in between. This CDR3 comprises 14 residues.

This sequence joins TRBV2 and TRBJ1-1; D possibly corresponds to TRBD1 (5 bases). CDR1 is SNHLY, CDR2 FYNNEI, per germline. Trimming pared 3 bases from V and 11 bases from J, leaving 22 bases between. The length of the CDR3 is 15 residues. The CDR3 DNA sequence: TGTGCCAGCAGTGAGGTCGGTGGAGTTTCAGGGTCCGCTTTCTTT. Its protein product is CASSEVGGVSGSAFF.

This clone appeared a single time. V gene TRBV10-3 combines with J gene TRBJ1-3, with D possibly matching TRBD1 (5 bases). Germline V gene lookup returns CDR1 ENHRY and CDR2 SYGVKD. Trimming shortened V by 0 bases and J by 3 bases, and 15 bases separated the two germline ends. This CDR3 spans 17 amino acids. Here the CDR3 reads CAISESTGGIGGNTIYF. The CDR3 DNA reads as TGTGCCATCAGTGAGTCGACGGGGGGGATCGGTGGAAACACCATATATTTT.

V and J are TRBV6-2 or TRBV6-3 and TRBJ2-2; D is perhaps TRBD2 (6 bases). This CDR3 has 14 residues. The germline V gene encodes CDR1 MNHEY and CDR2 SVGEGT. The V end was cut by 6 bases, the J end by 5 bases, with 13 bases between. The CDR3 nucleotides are TGTGCCAGCAGCAAAGGAGGGCTAACCGGGGAGCTGTTTTTT. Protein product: CASSKGGLTGELFF.

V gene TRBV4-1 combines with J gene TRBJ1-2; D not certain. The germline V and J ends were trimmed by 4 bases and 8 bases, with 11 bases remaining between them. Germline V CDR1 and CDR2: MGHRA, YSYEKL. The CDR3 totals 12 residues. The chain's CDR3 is CASSREAGGYTF. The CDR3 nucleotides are TGCGCCAGCAGCCGAGAAGCTGGGGGCTACACCTTC.

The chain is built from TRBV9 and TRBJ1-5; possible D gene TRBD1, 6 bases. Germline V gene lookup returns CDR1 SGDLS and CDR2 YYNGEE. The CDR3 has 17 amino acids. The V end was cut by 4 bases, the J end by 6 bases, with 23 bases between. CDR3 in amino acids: CASSPLAYRVRSQPQHF. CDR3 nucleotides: TGTGCCAGCAGCCCCCTGGCTTACAGGGTGAGGAGTCAGCCCCAGCATTTT.

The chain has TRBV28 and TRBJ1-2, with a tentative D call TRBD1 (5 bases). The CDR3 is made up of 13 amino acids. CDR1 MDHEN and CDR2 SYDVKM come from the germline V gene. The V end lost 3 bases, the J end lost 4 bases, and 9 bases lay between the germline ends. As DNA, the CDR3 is TGTGCCAGCAGTTTGGGGCAGCTCTATGGCTACACCTTC. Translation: CASSLGQLYGYTF.

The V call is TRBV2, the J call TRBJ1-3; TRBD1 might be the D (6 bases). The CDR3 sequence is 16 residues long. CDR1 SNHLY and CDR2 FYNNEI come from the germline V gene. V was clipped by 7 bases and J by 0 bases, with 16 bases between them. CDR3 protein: CASKGVGGYSGNTIYF. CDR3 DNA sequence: TGTGCCAGCAAGGGGGTGGGCGGATACTCTGGAAACACCATATATTTT.

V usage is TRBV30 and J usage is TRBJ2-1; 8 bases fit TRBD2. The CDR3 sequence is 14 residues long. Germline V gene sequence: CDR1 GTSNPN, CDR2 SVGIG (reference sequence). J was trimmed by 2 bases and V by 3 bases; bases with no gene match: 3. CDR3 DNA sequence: TGTGCCTGGAGCGTCGGGGGGGCCTACAATGAGCAGTTCTTC. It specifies CAWSVGGAYNEQFF. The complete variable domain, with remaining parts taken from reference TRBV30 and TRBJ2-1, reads SQTIHQWPATLVQPVGSPLSLECTVEGTSNPNLYWYRQAAGRGLQLLFYSVGIGQISSEVPQNLSASRPQDRQFILSSKKLLLSDSGFYLCAWSVGGAYNEQFFGPGTRLTVL.

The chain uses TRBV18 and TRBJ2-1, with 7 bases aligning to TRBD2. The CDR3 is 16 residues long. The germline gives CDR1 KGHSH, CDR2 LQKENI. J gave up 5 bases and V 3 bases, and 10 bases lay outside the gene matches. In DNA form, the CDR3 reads TGTGCCAGCTCACCGACGGGACTATCTAGAAACAATGAGCAGTTCTTC. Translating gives CASSPTGLSRNNEQFF.

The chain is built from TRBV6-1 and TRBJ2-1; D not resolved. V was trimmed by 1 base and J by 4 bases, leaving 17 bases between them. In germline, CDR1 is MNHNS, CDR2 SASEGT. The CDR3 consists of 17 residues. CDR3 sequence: CASSEGVSPRIYNEQFF. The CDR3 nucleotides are TGTGCCAGCAGTGAAGGAGTCAGTCCCCGGATTTACAATGAGCAGTTCTTC.

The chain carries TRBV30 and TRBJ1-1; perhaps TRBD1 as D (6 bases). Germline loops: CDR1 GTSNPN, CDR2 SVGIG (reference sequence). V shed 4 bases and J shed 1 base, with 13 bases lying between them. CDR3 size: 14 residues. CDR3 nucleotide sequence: TGTGCCTGGACGCCCCCACAGGGGAACACTGAAGCTTTCTTT. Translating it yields CAWTPPQGNTEAFF.

The CDR3 loop is CASSSDRGKGEKLFF. CDR3 coding DNA: TGTGCCAGCAGTTCGGACAGGGGGAAAGGCGAAAAACTGTTTTTT. The chain is built from TRBV6-5 and TRBJ1-4, with TRBD1 matching over 10 bases. The CDR3 runs 15 residues. CDR1 and CDR2 from the germline V gene are MNHEY and SVGAGI. Trimming at V came to 4 bases and at J to 8 bases, leaving 7 bases not matched to a gene.

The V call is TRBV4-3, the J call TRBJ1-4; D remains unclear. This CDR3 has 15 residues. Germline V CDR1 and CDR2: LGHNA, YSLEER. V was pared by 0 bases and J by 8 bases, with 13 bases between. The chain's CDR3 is CASSQEARGDEKLFF. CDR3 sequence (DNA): TGCGCCAGCAGCCAAGAGGCCCGTGGAGACGAAAAACTGTTTTTT.

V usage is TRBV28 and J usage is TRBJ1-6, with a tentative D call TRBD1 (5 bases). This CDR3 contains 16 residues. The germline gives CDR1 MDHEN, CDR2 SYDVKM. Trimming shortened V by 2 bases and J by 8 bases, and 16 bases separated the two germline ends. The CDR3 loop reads CASSLTGDLSYSPLHF. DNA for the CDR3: TGTGCCAGCAGTTTAACTGGGGACCTCTCATATTCACCCCTCCACTTT.

CDR3 nucleotides: TGTGCCAGCAGAAAGGACAGGGAAGAGACCCAGTACTTC. This encodes CASRKDREETQYF. The chain joins TRBV12-3 or TRBV12-4 to TRBJ2-5, with 8 bases that match TRBD1. The CDR3 loop spans 13 amino acids. V shed 6 bases and J 3 bases; nucleotides not matched to a gene: 3.

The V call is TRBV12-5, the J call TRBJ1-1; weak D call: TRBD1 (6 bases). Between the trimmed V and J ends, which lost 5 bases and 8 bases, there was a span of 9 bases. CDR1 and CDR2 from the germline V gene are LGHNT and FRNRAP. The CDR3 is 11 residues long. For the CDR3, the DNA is TGTGCTAGTGGTCCGGACAGAGAAGCTTTCTTT. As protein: CASGPDREAFF.

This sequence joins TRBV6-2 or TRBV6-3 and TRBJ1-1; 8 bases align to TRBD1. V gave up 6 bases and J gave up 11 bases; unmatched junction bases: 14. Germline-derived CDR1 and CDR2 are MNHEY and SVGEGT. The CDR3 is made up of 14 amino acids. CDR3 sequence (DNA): TGTGCCAGCAGCTCCGACAGGGGCTTCAGTCCCGCTTTCTTT. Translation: CASSSDRGFSPAFF.

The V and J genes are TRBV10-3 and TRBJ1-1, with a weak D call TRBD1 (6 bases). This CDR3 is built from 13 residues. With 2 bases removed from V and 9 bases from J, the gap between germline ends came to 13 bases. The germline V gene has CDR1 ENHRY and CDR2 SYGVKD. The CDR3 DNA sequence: TGTGCCATCAGTGAGCCAGGGGACACCAAAGCTTTCTTT. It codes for CAISEPGDTKAFF.

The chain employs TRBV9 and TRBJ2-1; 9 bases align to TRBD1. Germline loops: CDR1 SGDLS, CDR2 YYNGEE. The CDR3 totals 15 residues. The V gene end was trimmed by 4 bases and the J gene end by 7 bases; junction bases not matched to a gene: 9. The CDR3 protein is CASSSGTGFMNEQFF. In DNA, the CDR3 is TGTGCCAGCAGCTCCGGGACAGGGTTTATGAATGAGCAGTTCTTC.

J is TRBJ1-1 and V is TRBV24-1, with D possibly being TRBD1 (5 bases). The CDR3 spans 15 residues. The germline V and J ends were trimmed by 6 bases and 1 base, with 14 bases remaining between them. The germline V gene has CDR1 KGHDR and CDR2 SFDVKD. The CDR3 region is CATSKGTVPNTEAFF. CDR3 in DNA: TGTGCCACCAGTAAAGGGACGGTACCGAACACTGAAGCTTTCTTT.

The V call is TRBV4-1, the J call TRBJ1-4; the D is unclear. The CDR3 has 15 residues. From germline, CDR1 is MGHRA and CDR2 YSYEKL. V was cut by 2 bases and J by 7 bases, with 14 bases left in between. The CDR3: CASSQTEVRSEKLFF. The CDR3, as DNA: TGCGCCAGCAGCCAAACGGAGGTTCGGAGTGAAAAACTGTTTTTT.